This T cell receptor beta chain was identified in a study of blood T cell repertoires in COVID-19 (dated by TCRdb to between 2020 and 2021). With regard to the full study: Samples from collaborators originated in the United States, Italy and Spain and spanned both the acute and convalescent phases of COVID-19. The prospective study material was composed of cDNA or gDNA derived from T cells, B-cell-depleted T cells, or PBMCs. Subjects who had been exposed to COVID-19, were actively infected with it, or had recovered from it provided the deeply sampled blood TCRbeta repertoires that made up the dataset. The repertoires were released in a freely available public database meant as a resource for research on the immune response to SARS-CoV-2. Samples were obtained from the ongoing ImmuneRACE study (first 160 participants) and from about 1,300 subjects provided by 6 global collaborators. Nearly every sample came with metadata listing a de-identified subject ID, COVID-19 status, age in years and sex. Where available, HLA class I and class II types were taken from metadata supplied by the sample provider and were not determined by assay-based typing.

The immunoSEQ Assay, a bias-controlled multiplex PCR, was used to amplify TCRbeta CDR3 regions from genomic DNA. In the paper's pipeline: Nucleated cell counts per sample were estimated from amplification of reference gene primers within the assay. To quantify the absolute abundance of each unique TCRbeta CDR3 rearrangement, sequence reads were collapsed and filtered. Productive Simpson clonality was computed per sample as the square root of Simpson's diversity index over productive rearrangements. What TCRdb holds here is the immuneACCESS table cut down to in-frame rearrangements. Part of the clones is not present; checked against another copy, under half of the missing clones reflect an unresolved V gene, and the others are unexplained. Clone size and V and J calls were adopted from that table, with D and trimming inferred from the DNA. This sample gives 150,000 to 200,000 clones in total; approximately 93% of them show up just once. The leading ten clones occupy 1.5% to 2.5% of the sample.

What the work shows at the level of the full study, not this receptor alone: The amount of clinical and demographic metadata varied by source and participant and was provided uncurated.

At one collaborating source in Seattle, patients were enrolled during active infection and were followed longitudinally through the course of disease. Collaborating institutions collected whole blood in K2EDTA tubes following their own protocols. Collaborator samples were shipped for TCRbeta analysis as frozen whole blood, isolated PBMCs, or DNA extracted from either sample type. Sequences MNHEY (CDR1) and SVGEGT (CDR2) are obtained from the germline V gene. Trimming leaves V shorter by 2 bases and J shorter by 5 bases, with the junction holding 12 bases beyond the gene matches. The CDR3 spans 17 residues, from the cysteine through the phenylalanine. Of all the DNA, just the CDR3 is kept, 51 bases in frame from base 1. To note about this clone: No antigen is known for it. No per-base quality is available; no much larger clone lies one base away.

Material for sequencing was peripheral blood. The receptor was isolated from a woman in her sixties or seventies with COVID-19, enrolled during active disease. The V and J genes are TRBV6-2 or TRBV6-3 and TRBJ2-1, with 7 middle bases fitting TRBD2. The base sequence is TGTGCCAGCAGTTACGGGATGGGGCGGGGGAAGAACAATGAGCAGTTCTTC. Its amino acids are CASSYGMGRGKNNEQFF.